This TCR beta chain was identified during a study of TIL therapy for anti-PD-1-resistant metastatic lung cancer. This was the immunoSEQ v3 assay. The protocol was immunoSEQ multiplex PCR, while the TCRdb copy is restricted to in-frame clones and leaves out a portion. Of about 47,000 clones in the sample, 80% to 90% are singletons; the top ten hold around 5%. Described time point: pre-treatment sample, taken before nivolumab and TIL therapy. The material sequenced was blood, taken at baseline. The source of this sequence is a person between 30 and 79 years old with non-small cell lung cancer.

The CDR3 sequence is CASSLGLGQNIQYF. CDR3 coding DNA: TGTGCCAGCAGCTTAGGGTTGGGCCAAAACATTCAGTACTTC. The rearrangement links TRBV11-3 to TRBJ2-4; D remains ambiguous. The CDR3 contains 14 residues. V was shortened by 1 base and J by 5 bases, with 9 bases between the two germline ends. Germline CDR1 is SGHNT and CDR2 is YENEEA.